This is a list of T cell receptor beta chains from one sample in a study of persistence of HIV-infected CD4 T cells. Using immunoSEQ multiplex PCR, the repertoire was profiled, and TCRdb retains in-frame clones only, with some absent. The top ten clones hold 1.5% to 2% of a sample with roughly 8,500 clones, 82% of them seen once. These receptors have no identified antigens. Here the sequenced sample was CD4+ T cells sorted from PBMCs after approximately 20-hour stimulation, taken from a patient who received antiretroviral therapy. Source of these receptors: an adult woman with HIV who was CMV-seropositive. CDR3s include the opening cysteine and the closing phenylalanine or tryptophan. The D gene is left open where the match is weak. The size field is filled for only some rows; it gives once, few, many or a size class.

v_gene	abundance	d_gene	j_gene	CDR3nt	CDR3aa
TRBV5-1	-	-	TRBJ1-2	TGCGCCAGCTCGCGGGAGACCAGAGGCTACACCTTC	CASSRETRGYTF
TRBV9	-	-	TRBJ1-2	TGTGCCAGCAGCGTAGGAGGGCGCGATGGCTACACCTTC	CASSVGGRDGYTF
TRBV6-1	-	TRBD1	TRBJ1-1	TGTGCCAGCAGTAGTCCCGGGACAGGAGACACTGAAGCTTTCTTT	CASSSPGTGDTEAFF
TRBV7-8	-	TRBD2	TRBJ2-3	TGTGCCAGCAGCCGAAGCGGACTAGCGGGGGGGTGGGATACGCAGTATTTT	CASSRSGLAGGWDTQYF
TRBV7-9	few	-	TRBJ1-2	TGTGCCAGCAGCTTAGGGGTATTCTATGGCTACACCTTC	CASSLGVFYGYTF
TRBV12-3/TRBV12-4	-	TRBD1	TRBJ2-7	TGTGCCAGCAGTTTAAGGGGGCCCCGGGAGCAGTACTTC	CASSLRGPREQYF
TRBV2	-	-	TRBJ2-7	TGTGCCAGCAGGGGGGGGCTAGCGGTAAGCGAGCAGTACTTC	CASRGGLAVSEQYF
TRBV5-4	-	-	TRBJ2-5	TGTGCCAGCAGCTTACCCCAAGAGACCCAGTACTTC	CASSLPQETQYF
TRBV7-8	-	-	TRBJ1-1	TGTGCCAGCAGCTTAGGGGATATCACTGAAGCTTTCTTT	CASSLGDITEAFF
TRBV18	-	-	TRBJ1-5	TGTGCCAGCTCACCACCGACGACAGCGCCTTATCAGCCCCAGCATTTT	CASSPPTTAPYQPQHF
TRBV12-3/TRBV12-4	-	-	TRBJ1-2	TGTGCCAGCAGATCAACAGGGAAGGATGGCTACACCTTC	CASRSTGKDGYTF
TRBV28	-	TRBD1	TRBJ1-4	TGTGCCAGCATGGAGGACAGGGGTAATGAAAAACTGTTTTTT	CASMEDRGNEKLFF
TRBV18	-	TRBD1	TRBJ1-1	TGTGCCAGCTCACCCGAAGGGACAGGGATACGACAGGCCACTGAAGCTTTCTTT	CASSPEGTGIRQATEAFF
TRBV7-6	-	TRBD1	TRBJ2-1	TGTGCCAGCAGCTTAGCTAGGACAGGCCTTATGAATGAGCAGTTCTTC	CASSLARTGLMNEQFF
TRBV11-3	-	-	TRBJ2-7	TGTGCCAGCAGCCGCTCTCAGAATCCCACCTACGAGCAGTACTTC	CASSRSQNPTYEQYF
TRBV15	-	TRBD2	TRBJ2-1	TGTGCCACCAGCAGAGATCGCCAGCGGGGGGGCAATGAGCAGTTCTTC	CATSRDRQRGGNEQFF
TRBV2	-	-	TRBJ2-5	TGTGCCAGCAGTGATGATGTCAGCAAGACCCAGTACTTC	CASSDDVSKTQYF
TRBV6-1	-	-	TRBJ1-1	TGTGCCAGCAGTGAAAGACAGTTGAACACTGAAGCTTTCTTT	CASSERQLNTEAFF
TRBV10-1	-	-	TRBJ1-5	TGCGCCAGCAGTGATGGTGGGCCCCAGCATTTT	CASSDGGPQHF
TRBV3-1/TRBV3-2	medium-sized	-	TRBJ1-2	TGTGCCAGCAGCCAAGGGGAGGGCGGGGGTATTAACTATGGCTACACCTTC	CASSQGEGGGINYGYTF
TRBV16	-	-	TRBJ1-2	TGTGCCAGCAGCCAATCACGGGCTAACTATGGCTACACCTTC	CASSQSRANYGYTF
TRBV24-1	-	TRBD1	TRBJ2-3	TGTGCCACCAGTGGCACAGGGGGACCAGATACGCAGTATTTT	CATSGTGGPDTQYF
TRBV29-1	-	-	TRBJ2-3	TGCAGCGTTGAATACAGCACAGATACGCAGTATTTT	CSVEYSTDTQYF
TRBV18	-	-	TRBJ2-3	TGTGCCAGCTCACCGCTGGGACACAAAAACACAGATACGCAGTATTTT	CASSPLGHKNTDTQYF
TRBV27	-	TRBD1	TRBJ1-1	TGTGCCAGCAGTCCCCGACAGGGGGAAGCTTTCTTT	CASSPRQGEAFF
TRBV5-1	-	-	TRBJ1-3	TGCGCCAGCAGCTTGCAGGGGCTCTCTGGAAACACCATATATTTT	CASSLQGLSGNTIYF
TRBV4-3	-	-	TRBJ1-1	TGCGCCAGCAGCCTCGGGGGAACGATGAACACTGAAGCTTTCTTT	CASSLGGTMNTEAFF